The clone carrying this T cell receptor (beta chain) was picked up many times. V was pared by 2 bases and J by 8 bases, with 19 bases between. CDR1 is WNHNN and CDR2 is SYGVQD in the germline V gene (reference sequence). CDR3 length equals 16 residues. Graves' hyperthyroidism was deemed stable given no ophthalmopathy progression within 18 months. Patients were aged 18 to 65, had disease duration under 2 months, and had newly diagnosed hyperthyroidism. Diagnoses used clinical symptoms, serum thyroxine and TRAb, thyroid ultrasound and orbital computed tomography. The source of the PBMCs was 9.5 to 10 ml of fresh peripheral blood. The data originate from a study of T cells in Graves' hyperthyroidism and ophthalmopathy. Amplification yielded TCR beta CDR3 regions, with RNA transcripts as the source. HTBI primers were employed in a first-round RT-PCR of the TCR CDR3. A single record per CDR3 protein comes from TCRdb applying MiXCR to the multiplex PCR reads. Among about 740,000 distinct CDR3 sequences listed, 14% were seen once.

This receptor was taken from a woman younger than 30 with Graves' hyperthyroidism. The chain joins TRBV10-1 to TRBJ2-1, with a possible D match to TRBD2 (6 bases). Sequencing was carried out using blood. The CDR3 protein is CASSERATSPWDEQFF. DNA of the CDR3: TGCGCCAGCAGTGAGCGGGCGACTAGTCCGTGGGATGAGCAGTTCTTC.